The 2 T cell receptor beta chains listed next were all sequenced from one sample in a study of control samples from healthy donors and cancer patients. Sequencing used immunoSEQ multiplex PCR; TCRdb keeps in-frame clones, though not all of them. The data contain 80,000 or so clones, roughly 89% of them singletons. The specimen was blood. Receptors were obtained from a man in his fifties or sixties in good health.

The chain employs TRBV9 and TRBJ2-1; the match to TRBD2 covers 9 bases. CDR1 is SGDLS and CDR2 is YYNGEE in the germline V gene. V lost 0 bases to trimming and J lost 4 bases; unmatched junction nucleotides: 11. The CDR3 is 18 amino acids. CDR3: CASSVAAGGPLGYNEQFF. In nucleotides, the CDR3 is TGTGCCAGCAGCGTAGCGGCGGGGGGGCCGTTGGGGTACAATGAGCAGTTCTTC.

V gene TRBV27 combines with J gene TRBJ2-5; 9 bases agree with TRBD2. The ends lost 4 bases at V and 4 bases at J; junction bases unmatched: 7. CDR3 length: 15 amino acids. Germline assignment: CDR1 MNHEY and CDR2 SMNVEV (reference sequence). The CDR3, as DNA: TGTGCCAGCAGTTCCACTAGCGGGTCTGGAGAGACCCAGTACTTC. Encoded protein: CASSSTSGSGETQYF.